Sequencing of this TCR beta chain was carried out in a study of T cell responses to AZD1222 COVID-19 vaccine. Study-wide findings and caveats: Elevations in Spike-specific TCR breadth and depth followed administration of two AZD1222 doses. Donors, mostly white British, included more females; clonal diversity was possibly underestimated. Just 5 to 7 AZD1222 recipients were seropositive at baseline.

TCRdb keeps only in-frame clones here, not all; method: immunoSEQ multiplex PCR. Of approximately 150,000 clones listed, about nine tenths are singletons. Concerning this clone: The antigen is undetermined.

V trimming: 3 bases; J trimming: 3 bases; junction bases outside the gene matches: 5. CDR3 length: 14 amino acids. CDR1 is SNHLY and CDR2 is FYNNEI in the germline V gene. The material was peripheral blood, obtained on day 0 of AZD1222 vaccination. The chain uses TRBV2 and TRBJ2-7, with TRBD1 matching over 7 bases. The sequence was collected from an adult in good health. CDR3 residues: CASSEGRGIYEQYF. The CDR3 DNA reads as TGTGCCAGCAGTGAGGGCAGGGGGATCTACGAGCAGTACTTC.